Included here is one TCR beta chain sequence, with context. The entry originates in a study of shared clonotypes between healthy human individuals. Assay runs were performed at deep level. Sequenced by immunoSEQ multiplex PCR; TCRdb stores in-frame clones only, minus some. The table has about 1.1 million clones, about four fifths seen once. The CDR3 loop spans 10 amino acids. Trimming removed 8 bases from V and 5 bases from J, with 4 bases in between. Germline V lookup: CDR1 MDHEN, CDR2 SYDVKM. The sequencing input was memory CD4+ T cells from PBMCs. The subset was: CD45RA-negative fraction. This chain uses TRBV28 with TRBJ2-4; D remains unclear. The sequence was obtained from a man aged 18-30 years in good health. Some clones in this sample may be carry-over from other donors' samples. The CDR3 is CASGQNIQYF. CDR3 nucleotide sequence: TGTGCCAGCGGGCAAAACATTCAGTACTTC.